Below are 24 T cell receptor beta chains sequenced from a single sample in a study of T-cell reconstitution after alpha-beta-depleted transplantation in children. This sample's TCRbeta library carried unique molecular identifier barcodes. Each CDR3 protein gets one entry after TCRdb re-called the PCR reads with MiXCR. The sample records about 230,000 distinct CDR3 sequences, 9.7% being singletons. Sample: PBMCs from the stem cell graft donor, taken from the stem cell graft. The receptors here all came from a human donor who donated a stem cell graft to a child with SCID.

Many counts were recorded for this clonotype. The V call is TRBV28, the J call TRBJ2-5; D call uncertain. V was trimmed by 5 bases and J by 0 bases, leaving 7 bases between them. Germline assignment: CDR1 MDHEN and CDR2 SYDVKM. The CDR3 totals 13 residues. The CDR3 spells CASSQTNQETQYF. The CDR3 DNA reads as TGTGCCAGCAGTCAAACTAACCAAGAGACCCAGTACTTC. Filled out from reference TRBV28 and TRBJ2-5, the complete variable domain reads DVKVTQSSRYLVKRTGEKVFLECVQDMDHENMFWYRQDPGLGLRLIYFSYDVKMKEKGDIPEGYSVSREKKERFSLILESASTNQTSMYLCASSQTNQETQYFGPGTRLLVL.

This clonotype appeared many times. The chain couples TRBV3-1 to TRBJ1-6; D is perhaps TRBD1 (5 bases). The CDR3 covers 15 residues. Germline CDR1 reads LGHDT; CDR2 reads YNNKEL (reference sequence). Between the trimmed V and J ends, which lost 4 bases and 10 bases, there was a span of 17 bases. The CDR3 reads CASSRAATGESPLHF. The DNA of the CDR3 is TGTGCCAGCAGCCGGGCGGCTACGGGGGAATCACCCCTCCACTTT.

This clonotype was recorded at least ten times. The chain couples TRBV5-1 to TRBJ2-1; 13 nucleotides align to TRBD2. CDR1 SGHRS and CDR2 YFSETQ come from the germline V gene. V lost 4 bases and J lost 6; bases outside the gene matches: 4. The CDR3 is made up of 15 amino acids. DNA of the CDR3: TGCGCCAGCAGCGCACTAGCGGGGGGGCCCAATGAGCAGTTCTTC. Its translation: CASSALAGGPNEQFF.

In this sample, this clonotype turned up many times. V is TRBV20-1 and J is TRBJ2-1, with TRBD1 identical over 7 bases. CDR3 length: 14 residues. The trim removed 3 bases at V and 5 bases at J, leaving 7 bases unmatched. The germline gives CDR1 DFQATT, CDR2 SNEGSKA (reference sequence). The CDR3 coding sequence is TGCAGTGCTAGTTCGGGACAGCTAAACAATGAGCAGTTCTTC. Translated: CSASSGQLNNEQFF.

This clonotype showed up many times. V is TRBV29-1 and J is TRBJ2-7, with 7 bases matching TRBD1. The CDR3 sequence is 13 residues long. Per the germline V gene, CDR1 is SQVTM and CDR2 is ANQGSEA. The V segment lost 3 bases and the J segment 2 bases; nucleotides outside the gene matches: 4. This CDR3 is CSVEGQGAYEQYF. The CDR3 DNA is TGCAGCGTTGAGGGGCAGGGGGCCTACGAGCAGTACTTC.

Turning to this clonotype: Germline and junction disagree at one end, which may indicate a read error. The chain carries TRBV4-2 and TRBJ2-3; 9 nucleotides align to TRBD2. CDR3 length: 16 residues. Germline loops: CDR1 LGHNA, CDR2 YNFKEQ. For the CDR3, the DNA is TGTGCCAGCAGCCAAGGGAGGGCAGCGGGGGGAGATAGGCAGTATTTT. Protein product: CASSQGRAAGGDRQYF.

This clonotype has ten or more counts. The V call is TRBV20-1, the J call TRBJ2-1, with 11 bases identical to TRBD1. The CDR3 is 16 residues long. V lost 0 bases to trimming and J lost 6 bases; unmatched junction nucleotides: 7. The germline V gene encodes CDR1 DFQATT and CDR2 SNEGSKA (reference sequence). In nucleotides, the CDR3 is TGCAGTGCTAGAGATGCGGGGACAGGGGGTTCCAATGAGCAGTTCTTC. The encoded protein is CSARDAGTGGSNEQFF.

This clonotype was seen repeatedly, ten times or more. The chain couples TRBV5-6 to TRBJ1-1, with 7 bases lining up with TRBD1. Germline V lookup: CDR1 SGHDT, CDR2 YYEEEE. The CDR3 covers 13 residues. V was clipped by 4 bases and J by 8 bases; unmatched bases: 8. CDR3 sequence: CASSLTGRVEAFF. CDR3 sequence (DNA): TGTGCCAGCAGCCTGACAGGGAGGGTCGAAGCTTTCTTT. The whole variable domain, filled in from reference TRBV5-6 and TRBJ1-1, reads DAGVTQSPTHLIKTRGQQVTLRCSPKSGHDTVSWYQQALGQGPQFIFQYYEEEERQRGNFPDRFSGHQFPNYSSELNVNALLLGDSALYLCASSLTGRVEAFFGQGTRLTVV.

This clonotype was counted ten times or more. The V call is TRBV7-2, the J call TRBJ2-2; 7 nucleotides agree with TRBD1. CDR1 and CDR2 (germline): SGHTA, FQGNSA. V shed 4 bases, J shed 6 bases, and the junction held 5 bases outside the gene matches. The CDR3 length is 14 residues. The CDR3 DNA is TGTGCCAGCAGCTGGGGACAGATCCCCGGGGAGCTGTTTTTT. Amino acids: CASSWGQIPGELFF.

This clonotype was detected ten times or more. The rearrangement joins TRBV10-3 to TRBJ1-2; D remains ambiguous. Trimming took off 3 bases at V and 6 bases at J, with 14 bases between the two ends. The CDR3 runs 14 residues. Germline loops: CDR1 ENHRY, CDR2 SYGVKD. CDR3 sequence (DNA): TGTGCCATCAGTGATCTCCAGCGAGTTGATGGCTACACCTTC. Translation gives CAISDLQRVDGYTF.

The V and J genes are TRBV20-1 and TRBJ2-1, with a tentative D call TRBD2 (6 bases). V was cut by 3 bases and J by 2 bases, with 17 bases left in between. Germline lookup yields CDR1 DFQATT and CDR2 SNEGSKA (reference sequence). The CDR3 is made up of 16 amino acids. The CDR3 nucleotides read TGCAGTGCTAGCAGAAGGGGACTCCTTCCCTACAATGAGCAGTTCTTC. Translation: CSASRRGLLPYNEQFF.

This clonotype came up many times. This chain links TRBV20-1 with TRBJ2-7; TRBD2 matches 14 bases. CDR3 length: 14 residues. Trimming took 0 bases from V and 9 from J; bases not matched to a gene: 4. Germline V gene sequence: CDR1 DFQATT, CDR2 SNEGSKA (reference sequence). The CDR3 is CSARDGTSGGLQYF. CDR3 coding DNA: TGCAGTGCTAGAGATGGGACTAGCGGGGGCTTGCAGTACTTC.

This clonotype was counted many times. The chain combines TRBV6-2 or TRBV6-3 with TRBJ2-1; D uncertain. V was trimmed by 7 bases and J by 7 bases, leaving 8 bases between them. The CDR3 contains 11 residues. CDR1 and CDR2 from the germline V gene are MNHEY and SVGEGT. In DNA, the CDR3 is TGTGCCAGCATGAGAAGGAATGAGCAGTTCTTC. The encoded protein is CASMRRNEQFF.

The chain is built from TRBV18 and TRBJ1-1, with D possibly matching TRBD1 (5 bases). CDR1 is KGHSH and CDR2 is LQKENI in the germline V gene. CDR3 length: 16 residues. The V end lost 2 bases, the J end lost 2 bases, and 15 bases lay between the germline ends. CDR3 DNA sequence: TGTGCCAGCTCACCAGGGGGAGGTCTTCCCAACACTGAAGCTTTCTTT. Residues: CASSPGGGLPNTEAFF.

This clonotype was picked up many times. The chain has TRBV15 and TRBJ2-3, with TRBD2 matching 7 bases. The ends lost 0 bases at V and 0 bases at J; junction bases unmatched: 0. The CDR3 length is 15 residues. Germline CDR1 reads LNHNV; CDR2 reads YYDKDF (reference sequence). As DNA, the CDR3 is TGTGCCACCAGCAGAGAAGCGGGAAGCACAGATACGCAGTATTTT. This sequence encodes CATSREAGSTDTQYF.

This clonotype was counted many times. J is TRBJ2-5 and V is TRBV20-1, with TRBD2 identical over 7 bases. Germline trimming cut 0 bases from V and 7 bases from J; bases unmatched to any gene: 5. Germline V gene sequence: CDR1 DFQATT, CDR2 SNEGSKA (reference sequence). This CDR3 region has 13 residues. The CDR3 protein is CSARDPTSATQYF. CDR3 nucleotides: TGCAGTGCTAGAGATCCCACTAGCGCGACCCAGTACTTC.

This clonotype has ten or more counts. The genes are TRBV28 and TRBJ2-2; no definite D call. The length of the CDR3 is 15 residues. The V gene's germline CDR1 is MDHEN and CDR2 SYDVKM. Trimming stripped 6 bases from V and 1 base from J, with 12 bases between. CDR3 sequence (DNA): TGTGCCAGCAGCATTAGATGGCTGAACACCGGGGAGCTGTTTTTT. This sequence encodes CASSIRWLNTGELFF.

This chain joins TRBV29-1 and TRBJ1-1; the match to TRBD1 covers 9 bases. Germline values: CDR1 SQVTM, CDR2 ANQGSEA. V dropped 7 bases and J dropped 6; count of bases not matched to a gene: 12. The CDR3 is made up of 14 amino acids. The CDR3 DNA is TGCAGCGCCCAGGGACAGGGAGGAGGCGCTGAAGCTTTCTTT. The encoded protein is CSAQGQGGGAEAFF. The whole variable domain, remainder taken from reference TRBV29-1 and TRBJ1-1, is SAVISQKPSRDICQRGTSLTIQCQVDSQVTMMFWYRQQPGQSLTLIATANQGSEATYESGFVIDKFPISRPNLTFSTLTVSNMSPEDSSIYLCSAQGQGGGAEAFFGQGTRLTVV.

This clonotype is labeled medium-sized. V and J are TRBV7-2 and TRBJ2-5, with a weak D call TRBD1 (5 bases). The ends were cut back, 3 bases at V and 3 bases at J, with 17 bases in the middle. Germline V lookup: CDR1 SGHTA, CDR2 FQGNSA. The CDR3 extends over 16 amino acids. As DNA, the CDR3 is TGTGCCAGCAGCTTTGGGGCGACAGTCCTAAAAGAGACCCAGTACTTC. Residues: CASSFGATVLKETQYF.

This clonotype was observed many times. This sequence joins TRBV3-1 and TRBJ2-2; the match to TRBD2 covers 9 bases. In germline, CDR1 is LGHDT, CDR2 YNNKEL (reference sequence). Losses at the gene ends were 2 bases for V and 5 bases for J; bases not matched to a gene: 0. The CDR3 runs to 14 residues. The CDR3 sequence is CASSQLAGTGELFF. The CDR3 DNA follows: TGTGCCAGCAGCCAACTAGCGGGGACCGGGGAGCTGTTTTTT. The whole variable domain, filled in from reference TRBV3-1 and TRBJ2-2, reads DTAVSQTPKYLVTQMGNDKSIKCEQNLGHDTMYWYKQDSKKFLKIMFSYNNKELIINETVPNRFSPKSPDKAHLNLHINSLELGDSAVYFCASSQLAGTGELFFGEGSRLTVL.

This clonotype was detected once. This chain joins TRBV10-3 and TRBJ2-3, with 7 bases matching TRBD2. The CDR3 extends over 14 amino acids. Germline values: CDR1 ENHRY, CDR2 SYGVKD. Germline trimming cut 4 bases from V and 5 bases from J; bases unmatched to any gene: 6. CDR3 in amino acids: CAISVSGEGDTQYF. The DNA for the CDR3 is TGTGCCATCAGTGTCAGCGGGGAGGGAGATACGCAGTATTTT.

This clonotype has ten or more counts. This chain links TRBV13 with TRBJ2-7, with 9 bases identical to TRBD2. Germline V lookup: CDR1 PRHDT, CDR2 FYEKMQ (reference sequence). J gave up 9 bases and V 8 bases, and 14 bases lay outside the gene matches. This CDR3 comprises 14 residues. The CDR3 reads CASRRSGGPLGQYF. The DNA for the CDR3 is TGTGCCAGCCGCCGAAGCGGGGGGCCCCTAGGGCAGTACTTC.

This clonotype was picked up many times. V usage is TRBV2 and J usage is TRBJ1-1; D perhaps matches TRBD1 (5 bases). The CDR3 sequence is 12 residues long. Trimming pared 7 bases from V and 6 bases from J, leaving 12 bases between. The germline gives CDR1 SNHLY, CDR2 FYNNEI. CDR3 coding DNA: TGTGCCAGCAAAGGGGATCTCGCTGAAGCTTTCTTT. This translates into CASKGDLAEAFF.

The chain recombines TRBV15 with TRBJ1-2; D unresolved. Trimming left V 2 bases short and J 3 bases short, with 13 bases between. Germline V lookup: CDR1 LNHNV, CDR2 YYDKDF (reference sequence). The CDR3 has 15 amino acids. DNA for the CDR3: TGTGCCACCAGCAGACCGTCCGAGGGCGACTATGGCTACACCTTC. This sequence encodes CATSRPSEGDYGYTF.